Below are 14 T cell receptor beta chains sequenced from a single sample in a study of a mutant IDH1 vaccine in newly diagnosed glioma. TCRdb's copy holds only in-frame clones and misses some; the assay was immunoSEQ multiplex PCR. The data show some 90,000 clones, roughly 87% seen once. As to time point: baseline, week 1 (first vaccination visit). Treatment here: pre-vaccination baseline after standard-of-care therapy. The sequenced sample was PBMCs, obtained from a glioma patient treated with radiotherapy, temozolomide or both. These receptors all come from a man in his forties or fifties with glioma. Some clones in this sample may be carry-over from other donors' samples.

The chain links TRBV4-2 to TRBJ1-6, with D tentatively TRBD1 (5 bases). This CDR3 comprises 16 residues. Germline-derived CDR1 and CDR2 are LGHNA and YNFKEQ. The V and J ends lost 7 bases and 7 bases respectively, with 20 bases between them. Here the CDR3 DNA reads TGTGCCAGCACCCCGTTTTCCAGGGATGGGAATTCACCCCTCCACTTT. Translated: CASTPFSRDGNSPLHF.

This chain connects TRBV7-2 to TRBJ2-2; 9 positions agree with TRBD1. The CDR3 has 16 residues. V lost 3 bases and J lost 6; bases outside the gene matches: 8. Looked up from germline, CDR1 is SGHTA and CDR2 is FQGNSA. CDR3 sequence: CASSLTGGLSSGELFF. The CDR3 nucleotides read TGTGCCAGCAGCTTGACAGGGGGTCTAAGCTCCGGGGAGCTGTTTTTT.

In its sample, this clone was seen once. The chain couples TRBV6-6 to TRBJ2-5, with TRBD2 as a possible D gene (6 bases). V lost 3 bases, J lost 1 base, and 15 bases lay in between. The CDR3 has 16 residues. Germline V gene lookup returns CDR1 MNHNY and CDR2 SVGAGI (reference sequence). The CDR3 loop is CASSYGDLGGQETQYF. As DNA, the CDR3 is TGTGCCAGCAGTTATGGGGACTTGGGGGGCCAAGAGACCCAGTACTTC.

This CDR3 is CASSYSLVRGGYEQYF. CDR3 in DNA: TGTGCCAGCAGTTACTCTCTTGTCCGGGGGGGTTACGAGCAGTACTTC. The chain links TRBV6-5 to TRBJ2-7, with 8 bases fitting TRBD2. Germline lookup yields CDR1 MNHEY and CDR2 SVGAGI. Trimming cost V 0 bases and J 4 bases; bases outside gene matches: 8. This CDR3 region has 16 residues.

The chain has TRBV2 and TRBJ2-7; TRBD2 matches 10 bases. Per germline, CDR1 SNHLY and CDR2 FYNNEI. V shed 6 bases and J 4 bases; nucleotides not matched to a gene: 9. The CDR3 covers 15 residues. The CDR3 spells CASRGSGGTLYEQYF. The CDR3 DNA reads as TGTGCCAGCAGGGGTAGCGGGGGGACCCTTTACGAGCAGTACTTC.

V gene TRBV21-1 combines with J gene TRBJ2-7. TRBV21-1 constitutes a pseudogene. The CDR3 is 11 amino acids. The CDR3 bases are TGTGCCAGCAGCGATCACTACGAGCAGTACTTC. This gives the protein CASSDHYEQYF.

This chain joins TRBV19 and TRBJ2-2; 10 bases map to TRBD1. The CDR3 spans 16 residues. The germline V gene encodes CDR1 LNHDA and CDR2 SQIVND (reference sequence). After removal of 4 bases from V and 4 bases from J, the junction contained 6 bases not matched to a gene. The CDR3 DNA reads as TGTGCCAGTAGTAGTCCGGGACAGGGGACCACCGGGGAGCTGTTTTTT. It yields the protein CASSSPGQGTTGELFF. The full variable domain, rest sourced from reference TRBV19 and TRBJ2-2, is DGGITQSPKYLFRKEGQNVTLSCEQNLNHDAMYWYRQDPGQGLRLIYYSQIVNDFQKGDIAEGYSVSREKKESFPLTVTSAQKNPTAFYLCASSSPGQGTTGELFFGEGSRLTVL.

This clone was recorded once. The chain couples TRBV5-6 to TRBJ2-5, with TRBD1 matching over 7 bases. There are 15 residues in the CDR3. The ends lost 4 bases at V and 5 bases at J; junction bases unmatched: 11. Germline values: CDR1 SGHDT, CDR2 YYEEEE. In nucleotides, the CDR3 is TGTGCCAGCAGCATAAACAGGGGCATTGGGGAGACCCAGTACTTC. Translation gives CASSINRGIGETQYF. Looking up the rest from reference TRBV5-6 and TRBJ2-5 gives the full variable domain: DAGVTQSPTHLIKTRGQQVTLRCSPKSGHDTVSWYQQALGQGPQFIFQYYEEEERQRGNFPDRFSGHQFPNYSSELNVNALLLGDSALYLCASSINRGIGETQYFGPGTRLLVL.

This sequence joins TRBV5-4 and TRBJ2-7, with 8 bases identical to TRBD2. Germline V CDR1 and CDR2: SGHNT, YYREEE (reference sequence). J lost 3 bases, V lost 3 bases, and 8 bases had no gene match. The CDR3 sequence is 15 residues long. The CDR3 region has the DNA TGTGCCAGCAGCTCGTTTGCGGGGGGCGACTACGAGCAGTACTTC. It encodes CASSSFAGGDYEQYF.

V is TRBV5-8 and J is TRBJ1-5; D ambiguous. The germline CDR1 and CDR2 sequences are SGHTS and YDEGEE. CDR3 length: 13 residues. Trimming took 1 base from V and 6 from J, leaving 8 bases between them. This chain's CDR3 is CASSLRGVQPQHF. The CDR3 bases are TGTGCCAGCAGCTTGCGGGGAGTTCAGCCCCAGCATTTT.

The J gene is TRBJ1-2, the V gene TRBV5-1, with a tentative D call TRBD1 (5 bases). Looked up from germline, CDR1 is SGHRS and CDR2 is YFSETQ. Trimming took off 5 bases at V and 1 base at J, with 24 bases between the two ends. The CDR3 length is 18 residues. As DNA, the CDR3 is TGCGCCAGCAGGCCAGGACCAACCGGGACCGACTTTAACTATGGCTACACCTTC. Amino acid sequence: CASRPGPTGTDFNYGYTF.

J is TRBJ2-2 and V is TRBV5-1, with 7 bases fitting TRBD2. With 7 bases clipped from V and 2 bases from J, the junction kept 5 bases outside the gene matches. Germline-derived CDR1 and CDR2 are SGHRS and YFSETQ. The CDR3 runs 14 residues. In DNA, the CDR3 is TGCGCCAGCGAGGGAGGGTACAACACCGGGGAGCTGTTTTTT. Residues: CASEGGYNTGELFF. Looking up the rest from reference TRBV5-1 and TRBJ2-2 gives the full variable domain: KAGVTQTPRYLIKTRGQQVTLSCSPISGHRSVSWYQQTPGQGLQFLFEYFSETQRNKGNFPGRFSGRQFSNSRSEMNVSTLELGDSALYLCASEGGYNTGELFFGEGSRLTVL.

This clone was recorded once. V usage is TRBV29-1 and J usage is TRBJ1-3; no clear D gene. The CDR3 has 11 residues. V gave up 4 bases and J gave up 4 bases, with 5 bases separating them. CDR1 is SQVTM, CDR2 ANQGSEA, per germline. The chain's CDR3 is CSVAWGNTIYF. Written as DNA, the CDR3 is TGCAGCGTTGCTTGGGGAAACACCATATATTTT. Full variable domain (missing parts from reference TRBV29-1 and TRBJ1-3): SAVISQKPSRDICQRGTSLTIQCQVDSQVTMMFWYRQQPGQSLTLIATANQGSEATYESGFVIDKFPISRPNLTFSTLTVSNMSPEDSSIYLCSVAWGNTIYFGEGSWLTVV.

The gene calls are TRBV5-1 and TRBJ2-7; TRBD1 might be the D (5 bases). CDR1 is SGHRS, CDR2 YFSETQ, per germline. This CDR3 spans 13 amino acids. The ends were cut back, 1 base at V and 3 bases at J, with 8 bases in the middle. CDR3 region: CASSLYQGYEQYF. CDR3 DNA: TGCGCCAGCAGCTTGTACCAGGGCTACGAGCAGTACTTC.